These 9 T cell receptor beta chains originate from one sample sequenced in a study of blood T cell repertoires in COVID-19. Clones were read by immunoSEQ multiplex PCR, and TCRdb kept only the in-frame ones, dropping some. The sample yields some 350,000 clones, 80% to 90% seen once. The sample taken for sequencing was PBMCs or T cells enriched from blood (not recorded which). The receptors come from a woman aged 25 to 39 who had recovered from COVID-19.

The rearrangement joins TRBV29-1 to TRBJ1-4, with D possibly matching TRBD1 (6 bases). The germline gives CDR1 SQVTM, CDR2 ANQGSEA. CDR3 length: 13 residues. V shed 4 bases and J shed 4 bases, with 10 bases lying between them. CDR3 amino acids: CSVGQGLNEKLFF. Written as DNA, the CDR3 is TGCAGCGTTGGGCAGGGGCTTAATGAAAAACTGTTTTTT.

This sequence joins TRBV27 and TRBJ1-2, with 7 bases lining up with TRBD1. J was trimmed by 5 bases and V by 4 bases; bases with no gene match: 10. CDR1 MNHEY and CDR2 SMNVEV come from the germline V gene (reference sequence). The CDR3 has 15 residues. CDR3 residues: CASSSTGPPRYGYTF. DNA for the CDR3: TGTGCCAGCAGTTCGACAGGGCCCCCCCGATATGGCTACACCTTC.

On this clone: Different DNA sequences within this sample yield the same CDR3. CDR3: CSAREGGGYTF. The DNA of the CDR3 is TGCAGTGCTAGAGAAGGAGGTGGCTACACCTTC. The chain carries TRBV20-1 and TRBJ1-2, with D unresolved. CDR3 length: 11 amino acids. The germline V gene encodes CDR1 DFQATT and CDR2 SNEGSKA (reference sequence). With 0 bases removed from V and 7 bases from J, the gap between germline ends came to 6 bases.

This clone has a single count. V and J are TRBV11-2 and TRBJ1-2; D remains ambiguous. In germline, CDR1 is SGHAT, CDR2 FQNNGV. Trimming cost V 1 base and J 6 bases, with 9 bases left between them. The CDR3 runs 13 residues. The CDR3 DNA sequence: TGTGCCAGCAGCTTAGGCCAGGCGAATGGCTACACCTTC. Residues: CASSLGQANGYTF.

V gene TRBV10-2 combines with J gene TRBJ1-1; possibly TRBD1 for D (6 bases). The CDR3 totals 13 residues. Trimming took 11 bases from V and 1 from J, leaving 14 bases between them. Germline CDR1 reads WSHSY; CDR2 reads SAAADI. CDR3 sequence: CAAFGQPNTEAFF. Written as DNA, the CDR3 is TGCGCCGCTTTCGGACAGCCGAACACTGAAGCTTTCTTT.

The rearrangement joins TRBV7-2 to TRBJ1-3; maybe TRBD1 (5 bases). V dropped 5 bases and J dropped 4 bases, with 15 bases sitting between them. The V gene's germline CDR1 is SGHTA and CDR2 FQGNSA. CDR3 size: 15 residues. The CDR3 region is CASSPSRVQGNTIYF. The CDR3 DNA reads TGTGCCAGCAGCCCAAGCAGGGTGCAGGGAAACACCATATATTTT.

This clone appeared once. V is TRBV7-2 and J is TRBJ1-2; D is undetermined. Trimming shortened V by 5 bases and J by 0 bases, and 10 bases separated the two germline ends. This CDR3 has 14 amino acids. Germline-derived CDR1 and CDR2 are SGHTA and FQGNSA. The CDR3 spells CASSLGGANYGYTF. The CDR3 bases are TGTGCCAGCAGCCTTGGCGGAGCTAACTATGGCTACACCTTC. Looking up the rest from reference TRBV7-2 and TRBJ1-2 gives the full variable domain: GAGVSQSPSNKVTEKGKDVELRCDPISGHTALYWYRQSLGQGLEFLIYFQGNSAPDKSGLPSDRFSAERTGGSVSTLTIQRTQQEDSAVYLCASSLGGANYGYTFGSGTRLTVV.

The rearrangement links TRBV4-1 to TRBJ1-5; D remains unclear. Germline CDR1 and CDR2: MGHRA and YSYEKL. The CDR3 is 14 residues long. The germline V and J ends were trimmed by 2 bases and 4 bases, with 9 bases remaining between them. In nucleotides, the CDR3 is TGCGCCAGCAGCCAACAACAGATTAATCAGCCCCAGCATTTT. It encodes CASSQQQINQPQHF.

The rearrangement joins TRBV6-5 to TRBJ2-1; a possible D gene is TRBD2 (5 bases). Germline V gene sequence: CDR1 MNHEY, CDR2 SVGAGI. The CDR3 length is 12 residues. Trimming took 7 bases from V and 8 from J, leaving 12 bases between them. Written as DNA, the CDR3 is TGTGCCAGCACAAACTCGGGGTATGAGCAGTTCTTC. Translating gives CASTNSGYEQFF.